The clone carrying this T cell receptor (beta chain) is medium-sized by share. As yet, its antigen is unknown. The data derive from a study of lung T cells in sarcoidosis with Löfgren's syndrome. Findings of the study overall: In alpha-beta pairs, TRAV12-1 favored TRBV2, and their CDR3s were homologous. TRAV12-1 and TRBV2 were reportedly most expanded in Löfgren's patients. Multiple Löfgren's syndrome patients reportedly shared TRAV12-1 and TRBV2 CDR3 motifs. These T cells were suggested, not shown, to recognize a putative antigen.

The V end lost 7 bases, the J end lost 3 bases, and 13 bases lay between the germline ends. Germline CDR1 MDHEN, CDR2 SYDVKM. The CDR3 is 14 amino acids. From the reads, TCRdb called clonotypes with MiXCR, one entry per CDR3 protein. Of about 9,400 distinct CDR3 sequences in the sample, about 20% were seen once. The origin of this receptor is a human donor with sarcoidosis (Löfgren's syndrome or another form), or a control subject (not recorded which). This rearrangement joins TRBV28 to TRBJ1-5; maybe TRBD1 (5 bases). Sequenced input: CD4+ T cells from bronchoalveolar lavage. CDR3 in DNA: TGTGCCAGCATTGATCTCAGGGTCAATCAGCCCCAGCATTTT. This encodes CASIDLRVNQPQHF.